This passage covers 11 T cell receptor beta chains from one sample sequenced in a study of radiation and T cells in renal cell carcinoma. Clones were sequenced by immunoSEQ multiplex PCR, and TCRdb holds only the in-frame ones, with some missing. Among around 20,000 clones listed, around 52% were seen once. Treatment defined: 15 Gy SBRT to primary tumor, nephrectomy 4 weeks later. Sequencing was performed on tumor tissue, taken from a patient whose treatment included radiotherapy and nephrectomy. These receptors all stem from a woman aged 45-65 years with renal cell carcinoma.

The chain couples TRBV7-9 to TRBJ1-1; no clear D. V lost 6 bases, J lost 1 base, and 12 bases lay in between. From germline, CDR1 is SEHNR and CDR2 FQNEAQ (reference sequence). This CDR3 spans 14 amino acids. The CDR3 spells CASSLRLGNTEAFF. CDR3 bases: TGTGCCAGCAGTTTAAGGTTGGGGAACACTGAAGCTTTCTTT.

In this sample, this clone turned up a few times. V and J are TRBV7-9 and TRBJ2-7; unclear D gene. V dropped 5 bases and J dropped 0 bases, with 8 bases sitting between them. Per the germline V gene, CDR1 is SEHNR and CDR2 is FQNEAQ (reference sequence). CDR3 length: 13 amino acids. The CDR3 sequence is CASSRQTSYEQYF. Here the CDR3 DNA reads TGTGCCAGCAGCCGACAAACCTCCTACGAGCAGTACTTC.

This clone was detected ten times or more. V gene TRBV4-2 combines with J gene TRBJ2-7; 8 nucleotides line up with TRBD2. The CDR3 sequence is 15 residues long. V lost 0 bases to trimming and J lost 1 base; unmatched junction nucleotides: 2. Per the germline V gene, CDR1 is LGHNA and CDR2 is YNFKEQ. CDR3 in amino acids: CASSQEIAGSYEQYF. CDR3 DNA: TGTGCCAGCAGCCAAGAAATAGCGGGGTCCTACGAGCAGTACTTC.

CDR3 sequence reads: CSVPPRRGHTEAFF. In DNA form, the CDR3 reads TGCAGCGTCCCCCCCCGCAGGGGGCACACTGAAGCTTTCTTT. The V and J genes are TRBV29-1 and TRBJ1-1; 8 bases map to TRBD1. The CDR3 is made up of 14 amino acids. V was pared by 6 bases and J by 3 bases, with 9 bases of the junction left unmatched. Germline V gene data show CDR1 as SQVTM and CDR2 as ANQGSEA.

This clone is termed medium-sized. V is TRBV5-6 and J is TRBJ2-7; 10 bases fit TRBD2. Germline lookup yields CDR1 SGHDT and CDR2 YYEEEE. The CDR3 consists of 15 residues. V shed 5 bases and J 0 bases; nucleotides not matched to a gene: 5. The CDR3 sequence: CASRKIAGGSYEQYF. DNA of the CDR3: TGTGCCAGCAGAAAAATAGCGGGGGGCTCCTACGAGCAGTACTTC.

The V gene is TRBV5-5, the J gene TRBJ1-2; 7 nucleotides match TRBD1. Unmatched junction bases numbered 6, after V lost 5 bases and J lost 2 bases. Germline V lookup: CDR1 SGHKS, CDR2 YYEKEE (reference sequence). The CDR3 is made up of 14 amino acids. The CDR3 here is CASRRQGGNYGYTF. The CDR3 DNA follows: TGTGCCAGCAGAAGACAGGGTGGGAACTATGGCTACACCTTC.

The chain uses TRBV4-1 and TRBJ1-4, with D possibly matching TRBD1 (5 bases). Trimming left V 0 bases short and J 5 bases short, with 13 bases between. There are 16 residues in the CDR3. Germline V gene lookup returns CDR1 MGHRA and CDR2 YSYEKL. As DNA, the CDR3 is TGCGCCAGCAGCCAAGAGGAGGGACGGCCAAATGAAAAACTGTTTTTT. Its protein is CASSQEEGRPNEKLFF.

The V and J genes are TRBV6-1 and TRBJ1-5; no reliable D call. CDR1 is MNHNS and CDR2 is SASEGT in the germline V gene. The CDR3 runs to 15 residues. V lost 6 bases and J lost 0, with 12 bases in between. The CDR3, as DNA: TGTGCCAGCAGCCCTCAGGAATATAGCAATCAGCCCCAGCATTTT. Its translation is CASSPQEYSNQPQHF.

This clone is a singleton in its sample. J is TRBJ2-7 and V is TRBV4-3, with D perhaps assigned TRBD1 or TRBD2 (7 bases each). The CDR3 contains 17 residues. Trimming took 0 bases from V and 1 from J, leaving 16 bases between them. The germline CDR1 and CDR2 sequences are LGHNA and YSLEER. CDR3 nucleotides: TGCGCCAGCAGCCAAGATGGGGGGGACAGAGGTTCCTACGAGCAGTACTTC. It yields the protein CASSQDGGDRGSYEQYF.

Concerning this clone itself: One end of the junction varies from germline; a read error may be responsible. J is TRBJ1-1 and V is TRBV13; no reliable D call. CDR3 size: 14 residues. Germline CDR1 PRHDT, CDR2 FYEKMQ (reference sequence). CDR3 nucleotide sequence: TGCGCCAGCAGCCAAGTTAGGTGGGACACTGAAGCTTTCTTT. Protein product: CASSQVRWDTEAFF.

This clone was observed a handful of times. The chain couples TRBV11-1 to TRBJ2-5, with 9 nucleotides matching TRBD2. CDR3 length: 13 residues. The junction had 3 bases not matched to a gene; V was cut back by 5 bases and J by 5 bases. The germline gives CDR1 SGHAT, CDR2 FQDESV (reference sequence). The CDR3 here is CASSNGLAETQYF. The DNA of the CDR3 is TGTGCCAGCAGCAACGGACTAGCGGAGACCCAGTACTTC.